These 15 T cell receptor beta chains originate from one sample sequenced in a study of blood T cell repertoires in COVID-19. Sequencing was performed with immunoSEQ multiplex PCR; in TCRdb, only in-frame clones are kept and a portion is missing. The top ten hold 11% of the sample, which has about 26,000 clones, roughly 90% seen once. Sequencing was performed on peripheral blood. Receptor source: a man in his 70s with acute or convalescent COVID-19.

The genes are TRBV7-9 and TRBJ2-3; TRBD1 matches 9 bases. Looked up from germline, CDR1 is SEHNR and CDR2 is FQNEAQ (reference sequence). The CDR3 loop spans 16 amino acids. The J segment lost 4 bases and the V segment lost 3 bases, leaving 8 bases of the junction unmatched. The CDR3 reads CASSFRQGVLADTQYF. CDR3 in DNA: TGTGCCAGCAGCTTCAGACAGGGGGTACTGGCAGATACGCAGTATTTT.

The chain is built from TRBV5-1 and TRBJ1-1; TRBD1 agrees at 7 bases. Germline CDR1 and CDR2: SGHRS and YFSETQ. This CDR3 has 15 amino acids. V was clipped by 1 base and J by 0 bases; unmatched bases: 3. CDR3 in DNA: TGCGCCAGCAGCTTGATGGGACAGATGAACACTGAAGCTTTCTTT. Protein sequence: CASSLMGQMNTEAFF. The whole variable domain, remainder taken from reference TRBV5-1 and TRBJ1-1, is KAGVTQTPRYLIKTRGQQVTLSCSPISGHRSVSWYQQTPGQGLQFLFEYFSETQRNKGNFPGRFSGRQFSNSRSEMNVSTLELGDSALYLCASSLMGQMNTEAFFGQGTRLTVV.

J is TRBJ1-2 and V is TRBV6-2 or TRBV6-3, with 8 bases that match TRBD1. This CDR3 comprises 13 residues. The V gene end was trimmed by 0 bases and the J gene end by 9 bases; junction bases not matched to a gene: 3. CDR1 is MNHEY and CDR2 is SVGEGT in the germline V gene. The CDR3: CASSYSRQGSYTF. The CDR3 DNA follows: TGTGCCAGCAGTTACTCCCGACAGGGGAGCTACACCTTC.

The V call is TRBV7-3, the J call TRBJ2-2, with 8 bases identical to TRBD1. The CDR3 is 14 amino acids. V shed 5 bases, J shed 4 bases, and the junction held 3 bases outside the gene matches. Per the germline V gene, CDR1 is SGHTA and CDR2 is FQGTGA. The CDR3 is CASSAGGVTGELFF. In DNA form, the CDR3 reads TGTGCCAGCAGCGCAGGGGGCGTCACCGGGGAGCTGTTTTTT. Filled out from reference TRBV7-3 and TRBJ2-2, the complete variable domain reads GAGVSQTPSNKVTEKGKYVELRCDPISGHTALYWYRQSLGQGPEFLIYFQGTGAADDSGLPNDRFFAVRPEGSVSTLKIQRTERGDSAVYLCASSAGGVTGELFFGEGSRLTVL.

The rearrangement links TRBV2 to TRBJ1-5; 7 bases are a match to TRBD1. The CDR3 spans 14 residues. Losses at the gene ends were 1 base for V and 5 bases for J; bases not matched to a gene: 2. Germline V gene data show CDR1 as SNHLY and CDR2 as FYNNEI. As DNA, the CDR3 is TGTGCCAGCAGTGAAGAGCAGGGGGATCAGCCCCAGCATTTT. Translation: CASSEEQGDQPQHF.

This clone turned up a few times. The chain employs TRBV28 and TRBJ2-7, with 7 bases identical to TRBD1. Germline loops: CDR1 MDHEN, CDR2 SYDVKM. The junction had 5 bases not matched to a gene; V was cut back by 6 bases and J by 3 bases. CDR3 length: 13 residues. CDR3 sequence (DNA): TGTGCCAGCAGGACAGGGCCATACTACGAGCAGTACTTC. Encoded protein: CASRTGPYYEQYF.

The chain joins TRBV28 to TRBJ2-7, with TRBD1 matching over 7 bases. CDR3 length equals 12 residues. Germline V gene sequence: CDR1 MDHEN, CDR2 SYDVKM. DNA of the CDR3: TGTGCGTCAGGGGGAAAAAAATACGAGCAGTACTTC. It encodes CASGGKKYEQYF. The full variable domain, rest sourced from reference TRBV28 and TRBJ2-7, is DVKVTQSSRYLVKRTGEKVFLECVQDMDHENMFWYRQDPGLGLRLIYFSYDVKMKEKGDIPEGYSVSREKKERFSLILESASTNQTSMYLCASGGKKYEQYFGPGTRLTVT.

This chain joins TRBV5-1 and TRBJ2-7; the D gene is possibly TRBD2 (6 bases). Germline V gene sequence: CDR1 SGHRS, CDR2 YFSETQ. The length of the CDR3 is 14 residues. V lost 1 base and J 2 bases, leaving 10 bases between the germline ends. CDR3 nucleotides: TGCGCCAGCAGCTTGACTAGCCCTACCTACGAGCAGTACTTC. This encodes CASSLTSPTYEQYF.

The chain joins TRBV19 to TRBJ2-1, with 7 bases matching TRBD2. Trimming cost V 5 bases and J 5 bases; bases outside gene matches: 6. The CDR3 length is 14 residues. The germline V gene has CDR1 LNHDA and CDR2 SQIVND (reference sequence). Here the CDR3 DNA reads TGTGCCAGTAGTCGGCGGGAGCTTCACAATGAGCAGTTCTTC. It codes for CASSRRELHNEQFF. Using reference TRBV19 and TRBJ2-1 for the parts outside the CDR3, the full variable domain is DGGITQSPKYLFRKEGQNVTLSCEQNLNHDAMYWYRQDPGQGLRLIYYSQIVNDFQKGDIAEGYSVSREKKESFPLTVTSAQKNPTAFYLCASSRRELHNEQFFGPGTRLTVL.

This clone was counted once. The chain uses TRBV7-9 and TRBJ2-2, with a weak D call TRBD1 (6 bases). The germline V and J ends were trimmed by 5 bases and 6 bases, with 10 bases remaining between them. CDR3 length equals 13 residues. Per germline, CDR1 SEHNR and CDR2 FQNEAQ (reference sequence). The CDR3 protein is CASSLWTAGELFF. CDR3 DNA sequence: TGTGCCAGCAGCCTCTGGACAGCCGGGGAGCTGTTTTTT. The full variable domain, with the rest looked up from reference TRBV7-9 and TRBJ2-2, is DTGVSQNPRHKITKRGQNVTFRCDPISEHNRLYWYRQTLGQGPEFLTYFQNEAQLEKSRLLSDRFSAERPKGSFSTLEIQRTEQGDSAMYLCASSLWTAGELFFGEGSRLTVL.

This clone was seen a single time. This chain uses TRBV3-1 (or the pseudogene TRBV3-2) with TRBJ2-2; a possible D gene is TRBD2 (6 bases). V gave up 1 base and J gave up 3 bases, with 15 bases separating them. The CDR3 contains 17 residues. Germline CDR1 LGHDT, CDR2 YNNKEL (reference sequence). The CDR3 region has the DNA TGTGCCAGCAGCCAAGGGGTTATGGAGGGGTACACCGGGGAGCTGTTTTTT. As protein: CASSQGVMEGYTGELFF.

The CDR3 sequence is CASSLEGVNTEAFF. As DNA, the CDR3 is TGTGCCAGCAGCCTCGAGGGGGTGAACACTGAAGCTTTCTTT. The chain carries TRBV7-2 and TRBJ1-1; a weak D match, TRBD1 (6 bases). The CDR3 contains 14 residues. Trimming shortened V by 5 bases and J by 0 bases, and 10 bases separated the two germline ends. Germline CDR1 reads SGHTA; CDR2 reads FQGNSA. The full variable domain, its missing parts supplied by reference TRBV7-2 and TRBJ1-1, is GAGVSQSPSNKVTEKGKDVELRCDPISGHTALYWYRQSLGQGLEFLIYFQGNSAPDKSGLPSDRFSAERTGGSVSTLTIQRTQQEDSAVYLCASSLEGVNTEAFFGQGTRLTVV.

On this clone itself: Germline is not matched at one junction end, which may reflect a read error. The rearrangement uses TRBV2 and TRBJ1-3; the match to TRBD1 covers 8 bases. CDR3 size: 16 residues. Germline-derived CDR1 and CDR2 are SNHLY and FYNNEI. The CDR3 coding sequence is TGTGCCAGCACTGAAGAGGCAGGGGGCCGTAAAAACACCATATATTTT. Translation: CASTEEAGGRKNTIYF. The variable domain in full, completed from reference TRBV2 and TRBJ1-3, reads EPEVTQTPSHQVTQMGQEVILRCVPISNHLYFYWYRQILGQKVEFLVSFYNNEISEKSEIFDDQFSVERPDGSNFTLKIRSTKLEDSAMYFCASTEEAGGRKNTIYFGEGSWLTVV.

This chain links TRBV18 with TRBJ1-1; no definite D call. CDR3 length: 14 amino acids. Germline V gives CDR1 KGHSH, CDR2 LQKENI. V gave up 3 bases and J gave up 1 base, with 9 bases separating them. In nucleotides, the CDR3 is TGTGCCAGCTCACCGTCCCCTAAGAACACTGAAGCTTTCTTT. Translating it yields CASSPSPKNTEAFF.

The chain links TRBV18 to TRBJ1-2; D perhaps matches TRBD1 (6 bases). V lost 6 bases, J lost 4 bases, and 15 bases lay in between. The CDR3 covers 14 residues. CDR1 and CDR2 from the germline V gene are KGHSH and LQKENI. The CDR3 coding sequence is TGTGCCAGCTCCCCTCAGGGACAACTCTATGGCTACACCTTC. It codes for CASSPQGQLYGYTF.